This is a list of T cell receptor beta chains from one sample in a study of cytomegalovirus exposure and HLA in healthy donors. The repertoire was sequenced with immunoSEQ multiplex PCR; TCRdb's copy has only in-frame clones and lacks some. Found here are 110,000 to 150,000 clones, approximately 94% of them singletons; the top ten hold approximately 2%. Material: PBMCs. These receptors were obtained from a young man in good health and CMV-seropositive. CDR3s include the opening cysteine and the closing phenylalanine or tryptophan. Each record gives: J gene, V gene, CDR3 protein.

TRBJ2-7,TRBV5-1,CASSLLGRGAREQYF
TRBJ2-2,TRBV28,CASRPGTGDTGELFF
TRBJ2-7,TRBV9,CASSVEPQELLEQYF
TRBJ2-7,TRBV13,CASSSGLAGAYEQYF
TRBJ2-7,TRBV27,CASSLLGGDEQYF
TRBJ1-6,TRBV28,CASSLYMPGILNSPLHF
TRBJ1-1,TRBV5-1,CASSSLTGNTEAFF
TRBJ2-5,TRBV7-8,CASSSRRGKAETQYF
TRBJ1-5,TRBV28,CASLALVQGNRSPQHF
TRBJ2-7,TRBV19,CASSPARRDFYEQYF
TRBJ2-2,TRBV5-1,CASSQGLAGVDTGELFF
TRBJ1-5,TRBV2,CAGADRGRDQPQHF
TRBJ1-2,TRBV15,CATSRDRGRNSYGYTF
TRBJ2-5,TRBV27,CASRGQGRYRETQYF
TRBJ1-1,TRBV7-5,CARSRGRGGTEAFF
TRBJ2-1,TRBV11-3,CASSFEGVYNEQFF
TRBJ2-3,TRBV9,CASSVGTSGYPTDTQYF
TRBJ1-5,TRBV28,CASRDTVGGQGSGQPQHF
TRBJ1-3,TRBV7-2,CASSFDRAGNTIYF
TRBJ2-5,TRBV7-9,CASSAGAGRGQETQYF
TRBJ2-1,TRBV27,CASSLLGWSGDEQFF
TRBJ2-1,TRBV7-9,CASSFGRGENEQFF
TRBJ2-6,TRBV15,CATSRPGQGVRANVLTF
TRBJ1-2,TRBV19,CASRRDGGYGYTF
TRBJ2-3,TRBV6-6,CASSPTSGGGTDTQYF
TRBJ1-2,TRBV28,CASRQNDPGTGTYGYTF
TRBJ1-2,TRBV6-6,CASSGQGVSYGYTF
TRBJ1-4,TRBV19,CASNYRGTEDEKLFF
TRBJ2-7,TRBV30,CAWRNDGTGDYEQYF
TRBJ2-7,TRBV7-9,CASTTGGEEQYF